This is a list of T cell receptor beta chains from one sample in a study of blood T cell repertoires in COVID-19. This table comes from immunoSEQ multiplex PCR, and its TCRdb copy is limited to in-frame clones, with some not included. The repertoire holds some 240,000 clones, with 75% to 85% as singletons. The source material was peripheral blood. The source is a woman aged 40 to 49 who had recovered from COVID-19. Each CDR3 is given with its conserved first and last residue. Each record gives: J gene, clone size, V gene, D gene, CDR3 protein, CDR3 DNA. The D gene is left open where the match is weak. The listing skips clone size in some rows; elsewhere it reads once, few, many or a size class.

TRBJ1-2 NA TRBV6-5 NA CASSYDWIANYGYTF TGTGCCAGCAGTTACGACTGGATAGCTAACTATGGCTACACCTTC
TRBJ2-6 NA TRBV18 NA CASSPQQGGGANVLTF TGTGCCAGCTCACCACAACAGGGCGGTGGGGCCAACGTCCTGACTTTC
TRBJ2-7 NA TRBV28 TRBD1 CASSGWNQGVGYEQYF TGTGCCAGCAGTGGCTGGAACCAGGGGGTCGGGTACGAGCAGTACTTC
TRBJ2-1 NA TRBV7-2 TRBD1 CASSLNGQGAYEQFF TGTGCCAGCAGCTTAAATGGGCAGGGGGCGTATGAGCAGTTCTTC
TRBJ1-4 once TRBV2 NA CASTKVQETEKLFF TGTGCCAGCACGAAGGTACAGGAGACTGAAAAACTGTTTTTT
TRBJ1-1 NA TRBV30 NA CAWGWTGDTEAFF TGTGCCTGGGGCTGGACGGGGGACACTGAAGCTTTCTTT
TRBJ2-3 NA TRBV7-2 TRBD2 CASSFAGGSTDTQYF TGTGCCAGCAGCTTCGCGGGGGGGAGCACAGATACGCAGTATTTT
TRBJ2-2 few TRBV4-2 TRBD2 CASSQVASGGTGELFF TGTGCCAGCAGCCAAGTGGCTAGCGGGGGCACCGGGGAGCTGTTTTTT
TRBJ2-5 once TRBV10-1 TRBD2 CASSRTRPGLAGQETQYF TGCGCCAGCAGCCGGACTCGACCGGGACTAGCGGGTCAAGAGACCCAGTACTTC
TRBJ2-5 NA TRBV7-2 TRBD2 CASSPGLAGGRQETQYF TGTGCCAGCAGCCCGGGACTAGCGGGGGGCCGGCAAGAGACCCAGTACTTC
TRBJ1-2 few TRBV11-2 NA CASSSRGGHGYTF TGTGCCAGCAGCTCGAGGGGGGGCCATGGCTACACCTTC
TRBJ2-5 NA TRBV3-1/TRBV3-2 TRBD1 CASSLGGQALGETQYF TGTGCCAGCAGCCTCGGAGGACAGGCCCTGGGAGAGACCCAGTACTTC
TRBJ2-2 few TRBV5-6 TRBD2 CASSTGLAGGRTGELFF TGTGCCAGCAGCACCGGACTAGCGGGGGGTCGGACCGGGGAGCTGTTTTTT
TRBJ1-2 NA TRBV5-6 NA CASSPTSAVGYTF TGTGCCAGCAGCCCCACCTCCGCGGTTGGCTACACCTTC
TRBJ2-1 NA TRBV10-3 NA CAITRDRTHNEQFF TGTGCCATCACCCGAGACAGGACCCACAATGAGCAGTTCTTC
TRBJ1-5 few TRBV3-1/TRBV3-2 NA CASSQDGGGSNQPQHF TGTGCCAGCAGCCAAGACGGGGGAGGGAGCAATCAGCCCCAGCATTTT
TRBJ2-7 NA TRBV7-6 NA CASSLVSGDEQYF TGTGCCAGCAGCTTAGTGTCAGGGGACGAGCAGTACTTC
TRBJ2-3 NA TRBV7-6 TRBD2 CASSRLAGVPGTQYF TGTGCCAGCAGCAGACTAGCGGGGGTCCCCGGTACGCAGTATTTT
TRBJ2-3 NA TRBV28 TRBD2 CASSPGTSGGSTDTQYF TGTGCCAGCAGTCCCGGGACTAGCGGGGGGTCAACAGATACGCAGTATTTT
TRBJ2-7 NA TRBV12-3/TRBV12-4 NA CASSLSQGEQYF TGTGCCAGCAGTTTATCCCAGGGTGAGCAGTACTTC